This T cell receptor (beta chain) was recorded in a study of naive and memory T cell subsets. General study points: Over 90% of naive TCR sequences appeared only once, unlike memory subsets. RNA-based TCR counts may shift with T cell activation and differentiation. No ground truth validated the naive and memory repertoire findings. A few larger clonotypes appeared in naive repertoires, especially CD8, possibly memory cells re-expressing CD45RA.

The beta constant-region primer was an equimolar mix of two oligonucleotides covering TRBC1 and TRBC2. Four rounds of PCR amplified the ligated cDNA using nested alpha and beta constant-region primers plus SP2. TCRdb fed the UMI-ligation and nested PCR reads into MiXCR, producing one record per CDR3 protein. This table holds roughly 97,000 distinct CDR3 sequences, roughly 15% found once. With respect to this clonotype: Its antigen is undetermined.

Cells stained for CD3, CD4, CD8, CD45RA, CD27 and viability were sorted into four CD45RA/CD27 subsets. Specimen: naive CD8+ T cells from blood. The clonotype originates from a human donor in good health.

The CDR3 bases are TGTGCCACCAGTGATCCCCCGCCTGATACGCAGTATTTT. This codes for CATSDPPPDTQYF. This rearrangement joins TRBV24-1 to TRBJ2-3; D remains ambiguous. Between the trimmed V and J ends, which lost 3 bases and 6 bases, there was a span of 9 bases. Germline V gene lookup returns CDR1 KGHDR and CDR2 SFDVKD. The CDR3 loop spans 13 amino acids.